Below are 5 T cell receptor beta chains sequenced from a single sample in a study of control samples from healthy donors and cancer patients. Using immunoSEQ multiplex PCR, the repertoire was profiled, and TCRdb retains in-frame clones only, with some absent. Altogether roughly 150,000 clones are present, over 90% being singletons, with the ten largest covering around 2.2%. The source material was blood. The source is a middle-aged man in good health.

The V gene is TRBV2, the J gene TRBJ1-2, with TRBD1 as a possible D gene (5 bases). V was pared by 4 bases and J by 1 base, with 16 bases between. Germline CDR1 SNHLY, CDR2 FYNNEI. This CDR3 has 16 residues. The CDR3 DNA is TGTGCCAGCAGTGTCGTCCGACAGCCTAGTAACTATGGCTACACCTTC. This sequence encodes CASSVVRQPSNYGYTF. The whole variable domain, remainder taken from reference TRBV2 and TRBJ1-2, is EPEVTQTPSHQVTQMGQEVILRCVPISNHLYFYWYRQILGQKVEFLVSFYNNEISEKSEIFDDQFSVERPDGSNFTLKIRSTKLEDSAMYFCASSVVRQPSNYGYTFGSGTRLTVV.

This chain uses TRBV14 with TRBJ1-3; D uncertain. V shed 4 bases and J shed 0 bases, with 10 bases lying between them. Germline loops: CDR1 SGHDN, CDR2 FVKESK. This CDR3 contains 15 residues. This CDR3 is CASSRASYSGNTIYF. The CDR3 DNA reads TGTGCCAGCAGCCGGGCGTCCTACTCTGGAAACACCATATATTTT.

This sequence joins TRBV5-6 and TRBJ2-2, with no clear D. The CDR3 covers 16 residues. Trimming removed 0 bases at V and 2 bases at J, with 11 bases between. The germline CDR1 and CDR2 sequences are SGHDT and YYEEEE. The CDR3 sequence is CASSLAWLPNTGELFF. The CDR3 nucleotides read TGTGCCAGCAGCTTGGCCTGGCTACCTAACACCGGGGAGCTGTTTTTT.

The chain employs TRBV27 and TRBJ1-4, with 7 bases identical to TRBD1. Germline CDR1 and CDR2: MNHEY and SMNVEV (reference sequence). The CDR3 runs to 14 residues. V lost 6 bases, J lost 4 bases, and 5 bases stayed unmatched. The CDR3 reads CASRETGNNEKLFF. CDR3 DNA sequence: TGTGCCAGCAGGGAGACAGGGAATAATGAAAAACTGTTTTTT.

The chain carries TRBV7-9 and TRBJ2-5, with 8 bases matching TRBD2. Germline-derived CDR1 and CDR2 are SEHNR and FQNEAQ (reference sequence). The CDR3 has 16 residues. V shed 5 bases and J 2 bases; nucleotides not matched to a gene: 10. CDR3 residues: CASSTGSGSGQETQYF. CDR3 in DNA: TGTGCCAGCAGCACAGGGAGCGGGAGTGGGCAAGAGACCCAGTACTTC.